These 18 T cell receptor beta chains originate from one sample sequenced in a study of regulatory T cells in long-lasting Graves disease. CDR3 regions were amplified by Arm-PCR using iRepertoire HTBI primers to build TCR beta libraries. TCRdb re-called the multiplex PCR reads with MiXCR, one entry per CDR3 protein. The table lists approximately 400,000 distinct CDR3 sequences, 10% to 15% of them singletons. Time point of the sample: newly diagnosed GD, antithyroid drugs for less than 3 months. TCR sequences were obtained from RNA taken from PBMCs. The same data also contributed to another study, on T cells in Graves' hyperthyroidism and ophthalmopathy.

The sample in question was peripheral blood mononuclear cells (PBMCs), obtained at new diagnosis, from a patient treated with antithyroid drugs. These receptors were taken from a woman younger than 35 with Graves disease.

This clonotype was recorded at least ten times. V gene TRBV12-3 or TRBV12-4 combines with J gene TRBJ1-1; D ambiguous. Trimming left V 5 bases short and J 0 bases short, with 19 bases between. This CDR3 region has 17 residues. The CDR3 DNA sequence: TGTGCCAGCAGTGGGATACTGAAGGGCGCGGTGAACACTGAAGCTTTCTTT. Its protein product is CASSGILKGAVNTEAFF.

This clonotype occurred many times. The DNA of the CDR3 is TGTGCCAGCAGTTTTGGGACAGACACTGAAGCTTTCTTT. The encoded protein is CASSFGTDTEAFF. The V and J genes are TRBV12-3 or TRBV12-4 and TRBJ1-1; TRBD1 agrees at 7 bases. This CDR3 has 13 amino acids. Unmatched junction bases numbered 1, after V lost 3 bases and J lost 3 bases.

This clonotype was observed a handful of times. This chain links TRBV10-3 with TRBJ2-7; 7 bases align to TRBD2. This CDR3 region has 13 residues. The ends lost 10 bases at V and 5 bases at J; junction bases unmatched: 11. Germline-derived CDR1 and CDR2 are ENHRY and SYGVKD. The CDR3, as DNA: TGTGCCACCGCCCGGCAGCGGGAAGACGAGCAGTACTTC. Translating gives CATARQREDEQYF.

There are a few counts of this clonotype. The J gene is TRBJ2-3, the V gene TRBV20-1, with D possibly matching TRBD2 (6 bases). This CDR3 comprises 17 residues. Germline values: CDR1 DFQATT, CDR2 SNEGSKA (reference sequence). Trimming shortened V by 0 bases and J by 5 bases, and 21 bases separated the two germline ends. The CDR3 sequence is CSARDLRGANSQDTQYF. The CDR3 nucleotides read TGCAGTGCTAGAGATCTCCGCGGGGCGAATTCCCAAGATACGCAGTATTTT.

The CDR3 DNA reads TGTGCCAGCAGTACGGGACAGGTTCTTGCGAACACCGGGGAGCTGTTTTTT. Protein: CASSTGQVLANTGELFF. This rearrangement joins TRBV27 to TRBJ2-2; TRBD1 matches 8 bases. Germline values: CDR1 MNHEY, CDR2 SMNVEV (reference sequence). V trimming: 5 bases; J trimming: 0 bases; junction bases outside the gene matches: 8. The CDR3 extends over 17 amino acids.

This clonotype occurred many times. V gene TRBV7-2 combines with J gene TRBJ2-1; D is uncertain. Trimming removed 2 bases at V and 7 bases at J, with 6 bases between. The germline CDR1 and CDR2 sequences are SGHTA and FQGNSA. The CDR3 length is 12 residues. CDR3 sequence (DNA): TGTGCCAGCAGCTTATGGGTAAATGAGCAGTTCTTC. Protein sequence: CASSLWVNEQFF.

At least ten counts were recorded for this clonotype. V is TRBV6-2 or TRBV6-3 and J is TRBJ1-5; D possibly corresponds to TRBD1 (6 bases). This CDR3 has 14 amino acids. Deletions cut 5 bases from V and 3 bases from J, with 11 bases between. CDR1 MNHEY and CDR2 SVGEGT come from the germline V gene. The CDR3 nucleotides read TGTGCCAGCAGTCTACAGGGAATCAATCAGCCCCAGCATTTT. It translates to CASSLQGINQPQHF.

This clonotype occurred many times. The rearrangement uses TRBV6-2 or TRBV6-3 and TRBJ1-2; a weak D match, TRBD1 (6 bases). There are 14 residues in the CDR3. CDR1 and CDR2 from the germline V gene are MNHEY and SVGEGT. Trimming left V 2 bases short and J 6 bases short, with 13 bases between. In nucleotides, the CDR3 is TGTGCCAGCAGTTACCCCGGCGCAGGGGATGGCTACACCTTC. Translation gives CASSYPGAGDGYTF.

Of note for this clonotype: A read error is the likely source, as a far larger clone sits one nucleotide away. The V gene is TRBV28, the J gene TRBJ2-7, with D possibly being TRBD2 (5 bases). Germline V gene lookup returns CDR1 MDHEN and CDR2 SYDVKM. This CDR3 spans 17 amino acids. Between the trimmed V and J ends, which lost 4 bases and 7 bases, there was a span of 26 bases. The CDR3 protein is CASSSSRRTSSYNEQYF. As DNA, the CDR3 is TGTGCCAGCAGTTCCTCGCGGAGGACGAGCTCCTACAATGAGCAGTACTTC.

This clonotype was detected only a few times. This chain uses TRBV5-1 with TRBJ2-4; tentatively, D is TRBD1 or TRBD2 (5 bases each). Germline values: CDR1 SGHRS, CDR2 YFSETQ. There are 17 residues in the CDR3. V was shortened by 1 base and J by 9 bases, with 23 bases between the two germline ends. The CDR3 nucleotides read TGCGCCAGCAGCTTGTCGTCCGGGGCTAGTCGATCGGGCATTCAGTACTTC. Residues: CASSLSSGASRSGIQYF.

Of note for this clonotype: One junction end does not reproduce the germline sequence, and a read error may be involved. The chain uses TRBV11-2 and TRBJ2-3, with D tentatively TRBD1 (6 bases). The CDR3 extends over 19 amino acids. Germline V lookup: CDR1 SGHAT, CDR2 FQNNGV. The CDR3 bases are TGTGCCAGCAGCTTAGCACCGACAGGAGCGGCGAAACGCACAGATACGCAGTACTTT. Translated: CASSLAPTGAAKRTDTQYF.

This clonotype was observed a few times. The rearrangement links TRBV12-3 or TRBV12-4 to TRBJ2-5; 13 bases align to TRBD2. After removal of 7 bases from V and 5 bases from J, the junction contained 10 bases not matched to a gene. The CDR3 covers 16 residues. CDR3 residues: CASNPRLAGGLETQYF. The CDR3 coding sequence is TGTGCCAGCAACCCAAGACTAGCGGGGGGCCTGGAGACCCAGTACTTC.

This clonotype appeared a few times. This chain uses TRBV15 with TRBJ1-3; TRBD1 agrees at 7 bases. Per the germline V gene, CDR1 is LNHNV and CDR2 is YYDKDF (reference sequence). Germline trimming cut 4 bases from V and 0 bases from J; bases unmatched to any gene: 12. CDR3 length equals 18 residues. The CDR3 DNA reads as TGTGCCACCAGCAAGAGATACGGGACAGCTACCTCTGGAAACACCATATATTTT. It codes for CATSKRYGTATSGNTIYF.

The CDR3 nucleotides are TGTGCCAGCACCACGGCCGGTAGCTCCTATAATTCACCCCTCCACTTT. As protein: CASTTAGSSYNSPLHF. The chain couples TRBV6-2 or TRBV6-3 to TRBJ1-6; the D is unclear. V was trimmed by 7 bases and J by 0 bases, leaving 13 bases between them. This CDR3 spans 16 amino acids. Germline CDR1 and CDR2: MNHEY and SVGEGT.

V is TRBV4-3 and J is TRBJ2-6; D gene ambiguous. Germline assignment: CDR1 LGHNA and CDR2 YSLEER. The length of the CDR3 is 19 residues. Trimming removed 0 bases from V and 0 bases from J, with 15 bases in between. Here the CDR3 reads CASSQELTVTTSGANVLTF. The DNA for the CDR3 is TGCGCCAGCAGCCAAGAACTAACAGTCACCACCTCTGGGGCCAACGTCCTGACTTTC.

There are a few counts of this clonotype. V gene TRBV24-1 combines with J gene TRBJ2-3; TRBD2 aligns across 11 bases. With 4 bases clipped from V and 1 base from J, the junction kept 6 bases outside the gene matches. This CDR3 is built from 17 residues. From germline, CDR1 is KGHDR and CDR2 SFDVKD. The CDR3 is CATSDPTSGIGTDTQYF. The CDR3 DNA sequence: TGTGCCACCAGTGACCCGACTAGCGGGATCGGCACAGATACGCAGTATTTT.

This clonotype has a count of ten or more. Written as DNA, the CDR3 is TGTGCCAGCAGTGTCACATCGGGAGCGGTGGCTTTCTTT. Its protein is CASSVTSGAVAFF. The gene calls are TRBV2 and TRBJ1-1; D is unclear. This CDR3 spans 13 amino acids. Germline CDR1 is SNHLY and CDR2 is FYNNEI. V shed 4 bases and J shed 11 bases, with 17 bases lying between them.

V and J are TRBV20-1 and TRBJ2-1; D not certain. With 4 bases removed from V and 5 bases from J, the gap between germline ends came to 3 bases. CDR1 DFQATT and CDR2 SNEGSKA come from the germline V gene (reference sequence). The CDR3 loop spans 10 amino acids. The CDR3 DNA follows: TGCAGTGCTAAAGACAATGAGCAGTTCTTC. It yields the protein CSAKDNEQFF.